This record concerns one TCR beta chain sequence. Its antigen is undetermined. V lost 5 bases, J lost 10 bases, and 17 bases lay in between. There are 13 residues in the CDR3. The germline V gene has CDR1 MNHEY and CDR2 SMNVEV (reference sequence). These data come from a study of T cells after yellow fever vaccination. About the research overall: Preparation of fractions with low cell numbers was performed using SMART-Seq v4 Ultra Low Input.

A universal primer site and UMIs were added as TCR cDNA was made by 5'RACE template switching. TCRdb redid the calling of the 5' RACE reads with MiXCR, one entry per CDR3 protein. This table has nearly 70,000 distinct CDR3 sequences, approximately 7% appearing once. Study-level points and caveats: There was a small share of clonotypes that showed up in both the CD4 and CD8 compartments.

The clonotype comes from a young man who received the YFV17D yellow fever vaccine. This chain links TRBV27 with TRBJ1-1; TRBD1 might be the D (6 bases). The sample here was CD8+ T cells sorted from PBMCs, taken approximately 40 days after the first yellow fever vaccination. The CDR3, as DNA: TGTGCCAGCAGTCCACGAGGGGGGTTGGGAGCTTTCTTT. Protein product: CASSPRGGLGAFF.